This TCR beta chain comes out of a study of blood T cell repertoires in COVID-19. Across the whole study: From T cells, B-cell-depleted T cells, or PBMCs came the material, which was cDNA or gDNA.

Clones were sequenced by immunoSEQ multiplex PCR, and TCRdb holds only the in-frame ones, with some missing. The table lists approximately 150,000 clones, more than 70% of them singletons. The CDR3 runs 17 residues. V lost 2 bases, J lost 0 bases, and 15 bases lay in between. The germline gives CDR1 SGHKS, CDR2 YYEKEE (reference sequence). Clinical history as reported by participants underpinned cohort assignment. By proportion, this clone is medium-sized. The clonotype was recovered from a man aged 55 to 70 who had recovered from COVID-19. The sequenced sample consisted of PBMCs or T cells enriched from blood (not recorded which). J is TRBJ1-3 and V is TRBV5-5, with D unresolved. The CDR3: CASSLESRQFSGNTIYF. In DNA form, the CDR3 reads TGTGCCAGCAGCTTAGAATCCCGCCAGTTCTCTGGAAACACCATATATTTT.